A selection of T cell receptor beta chains follows, all from one sample in a study of cytomegalovirus exposure and HLA in healthy donors. Generated by immunoSEQ multiplex PCR, the TCRdb table keeps only in-frame clones and is missing some. The table shows about 200,000 clones, with 80% to 85% occurring only once. Source material: PBMCs. The receptors were sampled from a woman between 35 and 50 years old in good health and CMV-seronegative. CDR3s include the opening cysteine and the closing phenylalanine or tryptophan. The order of the fields is D gene, J gene, clone size, V gene, CDR3 DNA, CDR3 protein. The D gene is left open where the match is weak. Where a row states a size, it is once, few, many or the class of an expanded clone; other rows omit it.

TRBD1 TRBJ2-6 - TRBV4-1 TGCGCCAGCAGCCAAGATCGGTCAGGGGGAACGACGGGGGCCAACGTCCTGACTTTC CASSQDRSGGTTGANVLTF
TRBD1 TRBJ2-7 - TRBV19 TGTGCCAGTAGTATCGGGACAGGGACCGAGCAGTACTTC CASSIGTGTEQYF
TRBD1 TRBJ2-6 - TRBV18 TGTGCCAGCTCACCTCGGACAGGGCAGATCTCTGGGGCCAACGTCCTGACTTTC CASSPRTGQISGANVLTF
- TRBJ1-4 - TRBV27 TGTGCCAGCAGTTTAAACCCCGCGGGGGACCGTGAAAAACTGTTTTTT CASSLNPAGDREKLFF
- TRBJ2-7 - TRBV19 TGTGCCAGTAGTATTCGGGCGGGTAACTACGAGCAGTACTTC CASSIRAGNYEQYF
TRBD2 TRBJ2-1 - TRBV5-8 TGTGCCAGCAGCAAACTAGCGGGAGCCGACAATGAGCAGTTCTTC CASSKLAGADNEQFF
TRBD2 TRBJ2-7 - TRBV11-1 TGTGCCAGCAGCTATGGACTAGCCTACGAGCAGTACTTC CASSYGLAYEQYF
TRBD1 TRBJ2-4 - TRBV7-8 TGTGCCAGCAGCACCGGACAGGTCCGACGAAACATTCAGTACTTC CASSTGQVRRNIQYF
- TRBJ2-2 - TRBV6-6 TGTGCCAGCAGTTCCGGAGGGCGCACCGGGGAGCTGTTTTTT CASSSGGRTGELFF
TRBD2 TRBJ2-1 - TRBV7-9 TGTGCCAGCAGCTTAGATAGGTCCCAGGGAGGGTTTTTCTACAATGAGCAGTTCTTC CASSLDRSQGGFFYNEQFF
- TRBJ1-5 - TRBV13 TGTGCCAGCAGCTCTTACAGGGCAAGCAATCAGCCCCAGCATTTT CASSSYRASNQPQHF
TRBD2 TRBJ2-3 - TRBV27 TGTGCCAGCACCTGGAGACGAACTAGCGGGAGCGCAGATACGCAGTATTTT CASTWRRTSGSADTQYF
- TRBJ1-3 - TRBV30 TGTGCCTGGGGGGAGGCTGGAAACACCATATATTTT CAWGEAGNTIYF
- TRBJ2-7 few TRBV2 TGTGCCAGCAGTAGGGACACCCAGGTATACGAGCAGTACTTC CASSRDTQVYEQYF
- TRBJ2-3 - TRBV5-1 TGCGCCAGCAGCTTGGAGGGTGACGGGATCGGGCCGGCCAGCACAGATACGCAGTATTTT CASSLEGDGIGPASTDTQYF
- TRBJ1-1 - TRBV6-5 TGTGCCAGCAGCTCGGGGTACATCCCGAACACTGAAGCTTTCTTT CASSSGYIPNTEAFF
- TRBJ1-4 - TRBV19 TGTGCCAGTAGTATCGGGACAACTAATGAAAAACTGTTTTTT CASSIGTTNEKLFF
- TRBJ1-1 - TRBV18 TGTGCCAGCTCACCGGGGAGGGGGAACACTGAAGCTTTCTTT CASSPGRGNTEAFF
- TRBJ2-1 - TRBV25-1 TGTGCCAGCAGTGATATCGGAGCTCTTGAGCAGTTCTTC CASSDIGALEQFF
- TRBJ2-7 - TRBV6-1 TGTGCCAGCAGTGACAGGAAGCAGTACTTC CASSDRKQYF
TRBD1 TRBJ2-3 few TRBV6-4 TGTGCCAGCAGCCGGACAGGAAGCACAGATACGCAGTATTTT CASSRTGSTDTQYF
TRBD2 TRBJ2-7 few TRBV6-6 TGTGCCACCTCCACGGTGGGACTAGCGGCCTACGAGCAGTACTTC CATSTVGLAAYEQYF
- TRBJ1-5 - TRBV27 TGTGCCAGCAGTTTATCGAAAGTGATAAGCGCCAATCAGCCCCAGCATTTT CASSLSKVISANQPQHF
TRBD2 TRBJ2-7 - TRBV7-9 TGTGCCAGCAGCACCCCTAGCGGGAACTCCTACGAGCAGTACTTC CASSTPSGNSYEQYF
TRBD2 TRBJ2-7 - TRBV7-8 TGTGCCAGCAGCCCGGGACTAGCGGACTCCTACGAGCAGTACTTC CASSPGLADSYEQYF
TRBD2 TRBJ2-1 - TRBV9 TGTGCCAGCAGCGTAGGGGACTATGTCTACAATGAGCAGTTCTTC CASSVGDYVYNEQFF
TRBD1 TRBJ2-7 - TRBV7-9 TGTGCCAGCAGCCAGGGGGCAGGGGGGACCTACGAGCAGTACTTC CASSQGAGGTYEQYF
- TRBJ1-1 - TRBV14 TGTGCCAGCAGCCCGGACAGACTGAAAGCTTTCTTT CASSPDRLKAFF
TRBD1 TRBJ1-5 - TRBV6-5 TGTGCCAGCAGGGCGGGACAGGGACTTCAGCCCCAGCATTTT CASRAGQGLQPQHF
TRBD1 TRBJ2-5 - TRBV28 TGTGCCAGCAGTGTCTATGGACAGGGCCAAGAGACCCAGTACTTC CASSVYGQGQETQYF
TRBD1 TRBJ1-2 - TRBV30 TGTGCCTGGAGCCCGGGACAGAGAAGATATGGCTACACCTTC CAWSPGQRRYGYTF
- TRBJ2-1 once TRBV18 TGTGCCAGCTCACCAACCGGGACACAGCTAAGCACTGAGCAGTTCTTC CASSPTGTQLSTEQFF
TRBD2 TRBJ2-4 - TRBV30 TGTGCCTGGAGTGGCCCTAGGCGGGAGGCCACGGGGAACATTCAGTACTTC CAWSGPRREATGNIQYF
- TRBJ2-2 - TRBV10-3 TGTGCCATCAGTGGCCTCCGGGACAAGCACACCGGGGAGCTGTTTTTT CAISGLRDKHTGELFF
TRBD1 TRBJ1-6 - TRBV2 TGTGCCAGCAGTGATCAGGGGGCGCGGAATTCACCCCTCCACTTT CASSDQGARNSPLHF
- TRBJ2-7 - TRBV6-5 TGTGCCAGCAGCGTTTCGGGAGTCACCTACGAGCAGTACTTC CASSVSGVTYEQYF
TRBD1 TRBJ1-4 - TRBV28 TGTGCCAGCAGTTCACAGGGGGCGCTGACTAATGAAAAACTGTTTTTT CASSSQGALTNEKLFF
TRBD2 TRBJ2-1 - TRBV7-2 TGTGCCAGCAGCCCCGAACTAGCGGGAGTCTACAATGAGCAGTTCTTC CASSPELAGVYNEQFF
TRBD2 TRBJ2-7 - TRBV5-4 TGTGCCAGCAGCGCTTCAGGACTAGGGGTCTACGAGCAGTACTTC CASSASGLGVYEQYF
TRBD2 TRBJ2-3 once TRBV5-4 TGTGCCAGCAGCTTGGGGGGACTAGCGGGAGATACGCAGTATTTT CASSLGGLAGDTQYF
- TRBJ2-7 - TRBV6-1 TGTGCCAGCGGCATTCAGGGGTCCTCCTACGAGCAGTACTTC CASGIQGSSYEQYF
- TRBJ1-6 - TRBV10-3 TGTGCCATCAGTGAAGGTAGACAGTTGGCTCATAATTCACCCCTCCACTTT CAISEGRQLAHNSPLHF
TRBD1 TRBJ2-7 - TRBV7-9 TGTGCCAGCAGCGGAGGGACAGGGTTTTACGAGCAGTACTTC CASSGGTGFYEQYF
- TRBJ1-2 - TRBV18 TGTGCCAGCTCACCAGGGAGGGACGGGGGCTACACCTTC CASSPGRDGGYTF
- TRBJ2-1 - TRBV27 TGTGCCAGCAACCCAATCGGTTACTCCTACAATGAGCAGTTCTTC CASNPIGYSYNEQFF
- TRBJ2-4 - TRBV27 TGTGCCAGCAGTTTATCGAACTGGGCTGACATTCAGTACTTC CASSLSNWADIQYF
- TRBJ1-2 few TRBV6-1 TGTGCCAGCCTACCGATGTTTGACTACACCTTC CASLPMFDYTF
TRBD1 TRBJ1-2 - TRBV23-1 TGCGCCAGCGCCCGGCAGGGGGACTATGGCTACACCTTC CASARQGDYGYTF
- TRBJ1-4 - TRBV6-4 TGTGCCAGCAGTGCCCGGGACACTCATGAAAAACTGTTTTTT CASSARDTHEKLFF
- TRBJ2-1 - TRBV10-3 TGTGCCATCAGTGAGTCGACGCGCCTTCATCGCGGGCAGTTCTTC CAISESTRLHRGQFF
TRBD1 TRBJ2-2 - TRBV19 TGTGCCAGTAGGTTAACAGGGGGCGACACCGGGGAGCTGTTTTTT CASRLTGGDTGELFF